A single sample gave rise to the 16 T cell receptor beta chains below, sequenced in a study of CD8 T cells in Susac syndrome. An amount of RNA that ranged from 0.5 to 1 ug was reverse transcribed with random hexamers. TCRdb processed the immunoSEQ multiplex PCR reads anew with MiXCR; each CDR3 protein has one entry. The sample holds about 150,000 distinct CDR3 sequences, around 96% seen once. Input material: CD4+ T cells from PBMCs. These receptors came from a human donor with Susac syndrome.

This chain connects TRBV27 to TRBJ2-5; D unclear. V was pared by 7 bases and J by 7 bases, with 10 bases between. CDR3 length equals 11 residues. The germline CDR1 and CDR2 sequences are MNHEY and SMNVEV (reference sequence). The CDR3 nucleotides are TGTGCCAGCACAGTTACCGGGACCCAGTACTTC. Translated: CASTVTGTQYF.

The sample holds a few counts of this clonotype. The genes are TRBV3-1 and TRBJ2-5; D gene unclear. The germline V gene encodes CDR1 LGHDT and CDR2 YNNKEL (reference sequence). The CDR3 is 12 residues long. V lost 0 bases to trimming and J lost 5 bases, with 4 bases between them. CDR3 bases: TGTGCCAGCAGCCAAGACGGGGAGACCCAGTACTTC. Amino acid sequence: CASSQDGETQYF.

The chain uses TRBV20-1 and TRBJ2-3; unclear D gene. Trimming stripped 5 bases from V and 6 bases from J, with 12 bases between. Germline assignment: CDR1 DFQATT and CDR2 SNEGSKA (reference sequence). CDR3 length: 12 residues. The CDR3 protein is CSADLGLDTQYF. CDR3 DNA sequence: TGCAGTGCTGACCTTGGTTTGGATACGCAGTATTTT.

The rearrangement joins TRBV12-3 or TRBV12-4 to TRBJ2-4; D ambiguous. The V end lost 5 bases, the J end lost 4 bases, and 12 bases lay between the germline ends. There are 14 residues in the CDR3. The CDR3 loop is CASSPTGRKNIQYF. In DNA, the CDR3 is TGTGCCAGCAGTCCGACCGGACGAAAAAACATTCAGTACTTC.

The chain uses TRBV5-1 and TRBJ1-5; 8 bases are a match to TRBD1. The trim removed 4 bases at V and 3 bases at J, leaving 6 bases unmatched. Germline values: CDR1 SGHRS, CDR2 YFSETQ. CDR3 length: 15 residues. CDR3 sequence reads: CASSPGTGYNQPQHF. In DNA form, the CDR3 reads TGCGCCAGCAGCCCCGGGACAGGCTACAATCAGCCCCAGCATTTT. Complete variable domain (other parts from reference TRBV5-1 and TRBJ1-5): KAGVTQTPRYLIKTRGQQVTLSCSPISGHRSVSWYQQTPGQGLQFLFEYFSETQRNKGNFPGRFSGRQFSNSRSEMNVSTLELGDSALYLCASSPGTGYNQPQHFGDGTRLSIL.

This rearrangement joins TRBV6-5 to TRBJ1-1; 7 nucleotides align to TRBD1. V was clipped by 5 bases and J by 5 bases; unmatched bases: 8. The CDR3 runs to 14 residues. Germline CDR1 is MNHEY and CDR2 is SVGAGI. CDR3 sequence reads: CASSDREPQTEAFF. CDR3 nucleotides: TGTGCCAGCAGTGACAGGGAACCCCAGACTGAAGCTTTCTTT.

The chain carries TRBV2 and TRBJ1-2, with D possibly TRBD1 on 5 matching bases. CDR1 SNHLY and CDR2 FYNNEI come from the germline V gene. This CDR3 has 15 amino acids. V was cut by 5 bases and J by 6 bases, with 19 bases left in between. Here the CDR3 reads CASSLTRAWGDGYTF. The CDR3 DNA is TGTGCCAGCAGTTTAACCCGTGCCTGGGGCGATGGCTACACCTTC.

The chain couples TRBV20-1 to TRBJ1-1; D uncertain. Germline CDR1 is DFQATT and CDR2 is SNEGSKA (reference sequence). Trimming took off 5 bases at V and 4 bases at J, with 11 bases between the two ends. This CDR3 spans 12 amino acids. CDR3 nucleotides: TGCAGTGCTCCCCGGGGAAGCACTGAAGCTTTCTTT. Translating gives CSAPRGSTEAFF.

This clonotype was observed once. This chain connects TRBV4-2 to TRBJ1-6; 7 bases map to TRBD1. Germline V CDR1 and CDR2: LGHNA, YNFKEQ. V shed 2 bases, J shed 3 bases, and the junction held 10 bases outside the gene matches. The CDR3 length is 18 residues. This chain's CDR3 is CASSQHRGDRDYNSPLHF. CDR3 bases: TGTGCCAGCAGCCAACATCGCGGGGACAGAGACTATAATTCACCCCTCCACTTT.

The chain uses TRBV7-2 and TRBJ1-5, with D uncertain. V was trimmed by 8 bases and J by 6 bases, leaving 11 bases between them. The length of the CDR3 is 12 residues. Germline CDR1 reads SGHTA; CDR2 reads FQGNSA. The CDR3 is CASSDRGQPQHF. The CDR3 coding sequence is TGTGCCAGCTCCGATCGGGGTCAGCCCCAGCATTTT.

In its sample, this clonotype was seen once. The V gene is TRBV4-3, the J gene TRBJ1-2; D is undetermined. Trimming removed 1 base from V and 7 bases from J, with 13 bases in between. This CDR3 comprises 14 residues. The germline V gene has CDR1 LGHNA and CDR2 YSLEER. The CDR3 protein is CASSQGAVMGGYTF. Here the CDR3 DNA reads TGCGCCAGCAGCCAAGGTGCGGTAATGGGTGGCTACACCTTC.

The V gene is TRBV7-8, the J gene TRBJ2-1, with TRBD2 identical over 12 bases. After removal of 4 bases from V and 4 bases from J, the junction contained 8 bases not matched to a gene. The CDR3 runs to 17 residues. Germline values: CDR1 SGHVS, CDR2 FQNEAQ. CDR3 nucleotide sequence: TGTGCCAGCAGCTCCTATGGACTAGCGGGACGGTACAATGAGCAGTTCTTC. As protein: CASSSYGLAGRYNEQFF.

The chain links TRBV12-3 or TRBV12-4 to TRBJ2-3, with no clear D. V shed 0 bases and J shed 7 bases, with 8 bases lying between them. The CDR3 totals 13 residues. The CDR3 nucleotides are TGTGCCAGCAGTTTAGCGCCCACGCATACGCAGTATTTT. Residues: CASSLAPTHTQYF.

The chain couples TRBV7-9 to TRBJ2-1, with D perhaps being TRBD1 or TRBD2 (5 bases each). This CDR3 comprises 14 residues. CDR1 is SEHNR and CDR2 is FQNEAQ in the germline V gene (reference sequence). Trimming took off 4 bases at V and 15 bases at J, with 22 bases between the two ends. CDR3 nucleotides: TGTGCCAGCAGCTGGGACGAGCTCCGGACTTGGGTGTTCTTC. Its translation: CASSWDELRTWVFF. The variable domain in full, with the rest retrieved from reference TRBV7-9 and TRBJ2-1, is DTGVSQNPRHKITKRGQNVTFRCDPISEHNRLYWYRQTLGQGPEFLTYFQNEAQLEKSRLLSDRFSAERPKGSFSTLEIQRTEQGDSAMYLCASSWDELRTWVFFGPGTRLTVL.

The chain links TRBV15 to TRBJ1-6; 8 bases fit TRBD1. Trimming took 7 bases from V and 5 from J; bases not matched to a gene: 7. Per germline, CDR1 LNHNV and CDR2 YYDKDF (reference sequence). The CDR3 sequence is 15 residues long. The CDR3 spells CATKGRQGNNSPLHF. CDR3 coding DNA: TGTGCCACCAAGGGGCGACAGGGGAATAATTCACCCCTCCACTTT.

This chain uses TRBV3-1 with TRBJ1-5; D is uncertain. V gave up 2 bases and J gave up 4 bases, with 6 bases separating them. The CDR3 runs 13 residues. CDR1 and CDR2 from the germline V gene are LGHDT and YNNKEL (reference sequence). CDR3 nucleotides: TGTGCCAGCAGCCAACGAAGTAATCAGCCCCAGCATTTT. It encodes CASSQRSNQPQHF.